The entry that follows covers one T cell receptor (beta chain) sequence. What it binds is not known. This CDR3 spans 17 amino acids. V was trimmed by 3 bases and J by 2 bases, leaving 18 bases between them. Germline values: CDR1 KGHSH, CDR2 LQKENI. This sample was included in a study of T cell responses to AZD1222 COVID-19 vaccine. Assay used: immunoSEQ multiplex PCR; TCRdb lists only in-frame clones, some missing. The data hold around 88,000 clones, with 88% observed a single time. Study-wide findings and caveats: Most donors were white British, females outnumbered males, and clonal diversity was possibly underestimated. Recipients of AZD1222 seropositive at baseline numbered only five or six. Only after the peak T cell response were repertoires sampled.

V and J are TRBV18 and TRBJ2-3; possibly TRBD1 or TRBD2 for D (5 bases each). The receptor was derived from an adult in good health. Sequences were derived from peripheral blood, sampled on day 0 of MenACWY control vaccination. In DNA, the CDR3 is TGTGCCAGCTCACCCCTGCCAGGGCCAGGACTCACAGATACGCAGTATTTT. This translates into CASSPLPGPGLTDTQYF.